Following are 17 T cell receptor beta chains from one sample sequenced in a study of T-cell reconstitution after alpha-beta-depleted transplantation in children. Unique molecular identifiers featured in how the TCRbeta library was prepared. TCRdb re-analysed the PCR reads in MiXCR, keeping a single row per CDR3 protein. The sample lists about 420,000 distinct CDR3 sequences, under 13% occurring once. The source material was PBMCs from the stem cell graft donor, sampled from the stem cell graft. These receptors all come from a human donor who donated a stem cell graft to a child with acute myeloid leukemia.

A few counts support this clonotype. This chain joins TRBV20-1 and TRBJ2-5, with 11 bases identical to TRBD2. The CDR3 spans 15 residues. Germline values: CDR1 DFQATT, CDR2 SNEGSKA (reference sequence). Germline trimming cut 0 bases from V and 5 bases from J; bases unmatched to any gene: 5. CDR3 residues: CSAREGLADWETQYF. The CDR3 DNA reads TGCAGTGCTAGAGAGGGACTAGCGGATTGGGAGACCCAGTACTTC.

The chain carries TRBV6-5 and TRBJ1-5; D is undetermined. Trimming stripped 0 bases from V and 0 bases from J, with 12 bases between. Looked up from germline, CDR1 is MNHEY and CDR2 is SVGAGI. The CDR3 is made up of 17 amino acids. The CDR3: CASSYSVNTYSNQPQHF. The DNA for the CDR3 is TGTGCCAGCAGTTACTCGGTAAACACTTATAGCAATCAGCCCCAGCATTTT.

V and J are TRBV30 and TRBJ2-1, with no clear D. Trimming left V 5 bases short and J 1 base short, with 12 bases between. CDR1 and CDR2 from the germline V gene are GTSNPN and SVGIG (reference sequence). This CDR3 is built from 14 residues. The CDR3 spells CAWGAGTSYNEQFF. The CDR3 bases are TGTGCCTGGGGAGCAGGAACTTCCTACAATGAGCAGTTCTTC.

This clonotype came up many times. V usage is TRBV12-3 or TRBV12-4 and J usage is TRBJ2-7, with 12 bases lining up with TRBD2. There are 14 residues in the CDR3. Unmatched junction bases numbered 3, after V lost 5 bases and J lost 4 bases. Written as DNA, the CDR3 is TGTGCCAGCAGTCGGACTAGCGGGATTTACGAGCAGTACTTC. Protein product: CASSRTSGIYEQYF.

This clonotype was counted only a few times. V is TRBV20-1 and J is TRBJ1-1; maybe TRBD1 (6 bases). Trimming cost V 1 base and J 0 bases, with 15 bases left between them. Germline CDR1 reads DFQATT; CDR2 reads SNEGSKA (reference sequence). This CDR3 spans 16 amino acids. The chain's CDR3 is CSARVLDQGMNTEAFF. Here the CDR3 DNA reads TGCAGTGCTAGAGTTCTGGACCAGGGGATGAACACTGAAGCTTTCTTT.

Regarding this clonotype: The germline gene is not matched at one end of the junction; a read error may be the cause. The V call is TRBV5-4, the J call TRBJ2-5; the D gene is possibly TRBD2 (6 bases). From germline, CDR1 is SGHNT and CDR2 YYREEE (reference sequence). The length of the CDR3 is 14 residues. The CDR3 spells CASRGNSGQGTQYF. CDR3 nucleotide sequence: TGTGCCAGCAGGGGGAATAGCGGACAAGGGACCCAGTACTTC.

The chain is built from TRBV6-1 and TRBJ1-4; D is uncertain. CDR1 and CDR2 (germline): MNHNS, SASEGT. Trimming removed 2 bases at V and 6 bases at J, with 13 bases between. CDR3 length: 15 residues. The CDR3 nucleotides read TGTGCCAGCAGTGAATCGGCGGAGGCGTATGAAAAACTGTTTTTT. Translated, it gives CASSESAEAYEKLFF.

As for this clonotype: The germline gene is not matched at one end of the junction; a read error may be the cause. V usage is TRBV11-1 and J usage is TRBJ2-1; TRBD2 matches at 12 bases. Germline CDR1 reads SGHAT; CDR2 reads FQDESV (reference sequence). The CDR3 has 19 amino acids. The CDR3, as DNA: TGTGCCAGCAGCCCCCCCCGGACTAGCGGGGCTTCCTCCGACAATGAGCAGTTCTTC. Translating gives CASSPPRTSGASSDNEQFF.

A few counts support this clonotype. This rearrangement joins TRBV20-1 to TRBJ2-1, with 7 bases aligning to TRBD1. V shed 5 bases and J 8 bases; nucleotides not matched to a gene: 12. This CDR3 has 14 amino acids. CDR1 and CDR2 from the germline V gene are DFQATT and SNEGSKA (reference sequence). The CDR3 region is CSAETGQLEDEQFF. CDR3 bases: TGCAGTGCTGAGACAGGGCAGTTGGAGGATGAGCAGTTCTTC.

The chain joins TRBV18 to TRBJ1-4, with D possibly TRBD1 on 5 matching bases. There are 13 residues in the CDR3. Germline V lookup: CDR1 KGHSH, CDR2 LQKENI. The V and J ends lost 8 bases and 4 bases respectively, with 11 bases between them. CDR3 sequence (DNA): TGTGCCAGCAAGCGGGGGAGTAATGAAAAACTGTTTTTT. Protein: CASKRGSNEKLFF.

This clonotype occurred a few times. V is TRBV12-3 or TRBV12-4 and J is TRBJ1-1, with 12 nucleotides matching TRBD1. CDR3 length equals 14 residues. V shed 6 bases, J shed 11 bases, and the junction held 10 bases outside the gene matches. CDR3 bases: TGTGCCAGCAGCCTCCGGGACAGGGGGCGCGAGGCTTTCTTT. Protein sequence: CASSLRDRGREAFF.

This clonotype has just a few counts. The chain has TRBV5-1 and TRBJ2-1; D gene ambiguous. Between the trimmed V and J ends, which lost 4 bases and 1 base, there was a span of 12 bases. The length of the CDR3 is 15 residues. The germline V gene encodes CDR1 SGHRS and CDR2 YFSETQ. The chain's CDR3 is CASSEIQASYNEQFF. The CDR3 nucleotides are TGCGCCAGCAGCGAAATTCAGGCTTCCTACAATGAGCAGTTCTTC.

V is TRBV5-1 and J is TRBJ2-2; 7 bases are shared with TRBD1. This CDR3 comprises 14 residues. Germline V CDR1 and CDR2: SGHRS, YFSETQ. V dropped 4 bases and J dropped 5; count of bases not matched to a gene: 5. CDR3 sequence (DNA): TGCGCCAGCAGCCCCCAGGGGGATACCGGGGAGCTGTTTTTT. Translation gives CASSPQGDTGELFF. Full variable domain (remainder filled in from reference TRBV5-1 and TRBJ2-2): KAGVTQTPRYLIKTRGQQVTLSCSPISGHRSVSWYQQTPGQGLQFLFEYFSETQRNKGNFPGRFSGRQFSNSRSEMNVSTLELGDSALYLCASSPQGDTGELFFGEGSRLTVL.

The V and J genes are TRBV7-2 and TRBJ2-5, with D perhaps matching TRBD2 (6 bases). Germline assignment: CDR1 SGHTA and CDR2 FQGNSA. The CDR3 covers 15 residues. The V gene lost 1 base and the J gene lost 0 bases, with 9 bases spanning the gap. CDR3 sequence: CASSLVGGYQETQYF. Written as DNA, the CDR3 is TGTGCCAGCAGCTTAGTGGGGGGATACCAAGAGACCCAGTACTTC.

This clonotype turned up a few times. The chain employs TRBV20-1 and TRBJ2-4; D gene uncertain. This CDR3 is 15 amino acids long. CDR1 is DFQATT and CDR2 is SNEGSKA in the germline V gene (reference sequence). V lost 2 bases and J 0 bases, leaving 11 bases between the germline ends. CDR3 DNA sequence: TGCAGTGCTAGATCAACGGGCATAGCCAAAAACATTCAGTACTTC. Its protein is CSARSTGIAKNIQYF.

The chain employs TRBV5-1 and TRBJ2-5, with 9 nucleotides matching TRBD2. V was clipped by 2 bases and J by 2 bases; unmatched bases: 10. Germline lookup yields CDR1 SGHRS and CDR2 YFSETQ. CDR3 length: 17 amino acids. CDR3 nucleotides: TGCGCCAGCAGCTTTTTTGGAGCGGGAGGATATCAAGAGACCCAGTACTTC. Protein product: CASSFFGAGGYQETQYF.

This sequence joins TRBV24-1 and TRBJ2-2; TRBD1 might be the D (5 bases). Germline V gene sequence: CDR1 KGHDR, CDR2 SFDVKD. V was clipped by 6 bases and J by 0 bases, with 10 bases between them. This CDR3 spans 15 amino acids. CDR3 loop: CATSHGAANTGELFF. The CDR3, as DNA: TGTGCCACCAGTCATGGGGCAGCGAACACCGGGGAGCTGTTTTTT.